Below are 25 T cell receptor beta chains sequenced from a single sample in a study of T cell repertoires in cytomegalovirus infection (dated by TCRdb to the late 2010s). Explained via the paper, the treatment or condition label denotes: in vitro stimulation with specific CMV peptide epitopes to enrich CMV-specific T cells. Their recognized antigens are unknown. Instrument used: Illumina HiSeq 1500. TCRdb itself trimmed the public reads at Q25 with fastp, ran MiXCR and retained productive beta chains. Rows are combined by CDR3 protein, so each entry shows the most common genes and DNA. Recorded for this sample are approximately 390,000 distinct CDR3 sequences; about 34% of them occurred a single time. Of the sample, roughly 14% is held by the ten largest clones. The source material was cultured PBMCs, sampled from culture after CMV antigen stimulation. These receptors were collected from a human donor in good health (CMV status not recorded). Some clones in this sample may be carry-over from other donors' samples.

The rearrangement joins TRBV12-3 or TRBV12-4 to TRBJ2-3; D not certain. The CDR3 contains 14 residues. V dropped 6 bases and J dropped 0 bases, with 10 bases sitting between them. The CDR3 region has the DNA TGTGCCAGCAGCTCAACGGACAGCACAGATACGCAGTATTTT. Its translation: CASSSTDSTDTQYF.

The chain joins TRBV20-1 to TRBJ2-1; 16 nucleotides match TRBD2. Trimming removed 5 bases from V and 8 bases from J; junction bases left unmatched: 3. Germline-derived CDR1 and CDR2 are DFQATT and SNEGSKA (reference sequence). The CDR3 loop spans 14 amino acids. The CDR3 protein is CSAGTSGRAHEQFF. The CDR3 DNA reads TGCAGTGCTGGGACTAGCGGGAGGGCCCATGAGCAGTTCTTC.

V is TRBV19 and J is TRBJ2-7, with unresolved D. This CDR3 has 15 residues. The germline gives CDR1 LNHDA, CDR2 SQIVND (reference sequence). Trimming took 4 bases from V and 2 from J, leaving 15 bases between them. The CDR3 sequence is CASSRTWAGTYEQYF. The CDR3 DNA reads as TGTGCCAGTAGTAGGACGTGGGCTGGGACCTACGAGCAGTACTTC.

The V gene is TRBV19, the J gene TRBJ1-4; no clear D gene. CDR3 length equals 14 residues. Germline values: CDR1 LNHDA, CDR2 SQIVND (reference sequence). V was cut by 7 bases and J by 0 bases, with 9 bases left in between. Written as DNA, the CDR3 is TGTGCCAGTACAAGGCGGGCAACTAATGAAAAACTGTTTTTT. Its translation: CASTRRATNEKLFF.

This clonotype was found a few times. V is TRBV6-2 or TRBV6-3 and J is TRBJ2-1; 11 bases agree with TRBD2. The V and J ends lost 0 bases and 5 bases, in that order; junction bases with no gene match: 0. The CDR3 has 15 amino acids. Per germline, CDR1 MNHEY and CDR2 SVGEGT. CDR3 DNA: TGTGCCAGCAGTTACTCTAGCGGGAGGGACAATGAGCAGTTCTTC. Translating it yields CASSYSSGRDNEQFF.

The chain is built from TRBV18 and TRBJ1-3, with D hard to call. The germline CDR1 and CDR2 sequences are KGHSH and LQKENI. Trimming left V 3 bases short and J 0 bases short, with 9 bases between. This CDR3 has 15 residues. The CDR3 spells CASSPPVYSGNTIYF. For the CDR3, the DNA is TGTGCCAGCTCACCGCCGGTATACTCTGGAAACACCATATATTTT.

This clonotype was observed a few times. The rearrangement links TRBV7-8 to TRBJ1-6; D remains unclear. The CDR3 is 18 amino acids. The germline gives CDR1 SGHVS, CDR2 FQNEAQ. V shed 1 base and J shed 0 bases, with 13 bases lying between them. The CDR3 here is CASSLVPRSSSYNSPLHF. CDR3 bases: TGTGCCAGCAGCTTAGTTCCGAGATCGAGCTCCTATAATTCACCCCTCCACTTT.

This clonotype was detected a few times. The gene calls are TRBV6-1 and TRBJ1-5, with D unclear. Germline lookup yields CDR1 MNHNS and CDR2 SASEGT. CDR3 length: 16 amino acids. Trimming cost V 3 bases and J 0 bases, with 12 bases left between them. The CDR3 DNA reads TGTGCCAGCAGTGATAAAGGCAGAATTAGCAATCAGCCCCAGCATTTT. Encoded protein: CASSDKGRISNQPQHF.

This sequence joins TRBV20-1 and TRBJ2-3; D uncertain. The V end lost 5 bases, the J end lost 6 bases, and 21 bases lay between the germline ends. Germline CDR1 and CDR2: DFQATT and SNEGSKA (reference sequence). There are 15 residues in the CDR3. CDR3 DNA sequence: TGCAGTGCTCCCCCGATCGGCCCGGCCCGGGATACGCAGTATTTT. This translates into CSAPPIGPARDTQYF.

This clonotype was picked up a small number of times. The chain uses TRBV7-2 and TRBJ2-7; a possible D gene is TRBD1 (5 bases). V lost 5 bases to trimming and J lost 5 bases, with 19 bases between them. Looked up from germline, CDR1 is SGHTA and CDR2 is FQGNSA. This CDR3 spans 15 amino acids. The CDR3 DNA sequence: TGTGCCAGCAGCCCTGCCAGACAGCGTTGGGACGAGCAGTACTTC. Protein: CASSPARQRWDEQYF.

The rearrangement uses TRBV20-1 and TRBJ2-4, with D possibly matching TRBD2 (6 bases). Deletions cut 6 bases from V and 0 bases from J, with 9 bases between. This CDR3 comprises 13 residues. CDR1 is DFQATT, CDR2 SNEGSKA, per germline (reference sequence). The CDR3 DNA is TGCAGTGCAGAGGGACTAGCCAAAAACATTCAGTACTTC. Encoded protein: CSAEGLAKNIQYF.

This clonotype appeared a few times. The chain uses TRBV27 and TRBJ2-7; D is uncertain. The CDR3 has 14 amino acids. The germline V and J ends were trimmed by 0 bases and 3 bases, with 9 bases remaining between them. Germline V gives CDR1 MNHEY, CDR2 SMNVEV (reference sequence). CDR3 loop: CASSLSSIHYEQYF. CDR3 nucleotides: TGTGCCAGCAGTTTATCGTCCATCCACTACGAGCAGTACTTC.

V usage is TRBV12-3 or TRBV12-4 and J usage is TRBJ2-3; 7 bases match TRBD2. The V gene end was trimmed by 6 bases and the J gene end by 2 bases; junction bases not matched to a gene: 8. This CDR3 spans 15 amino acids. In DNA, the CDR3 is TGTGCCAGCAGCCCGGGGGGAGTTTTCACAGATACGCAGTATTTT. Amino acids: CASSPGGVFTDTQYF.

This sequence joins TRBV4-1 and TRBJ2-3; 9 positions agree with TRBD2. The germline V gene has CDR1 MGHRA and CDR2 YSYEKL. CDR3 size: 15 residues. Trimming at V came to 4 bases and at J to 5 bases, leaving 7 bases not matched to a gene. For the CDR3, the DNA is TGCGCCAGCAGCCGTGGCGGGAGGGTCCAAGATACGCAGTATTTT. Translation gives CASSRGGRVQDTQYF.

This clonotype was seen a handful of times. J is TRBJ1-2 and V is TRBV6-5; D is perhaps TRBD1 (6 bases). Trimming left V 2 bases short and J 2 bases short, with 12 bases between. The CDR3 loop spans 15 amino acids. Germline V gene data show CDR1 as MNHEY and CDR2 as SVGAGI. The CDR3 reads CASSYGGTRNYGYTF. The CDR3 DNA reads TGTGCCAGCAGTTACGGGGGCACTCGCAACTATGGCTACACCTTC.

This clonotype was seen repeatedly, ten times or more. This chain links TRBV7-8 with TRBJ1-3; D may be TRBD1 (5 bases). V lost 6 bases to trimming and J lost 0 bases, with 21 bases between them. The CDR3 extends over 18 amino acids. Germline assignment: CDR1 SGHVS and CDR2 FQNEAQ. In DNA form, the CDR3 reads TGTGCCAGCAGTTTTATCGACAGTGGATTAAGCTCTGGAAACACCATATATTTT. This sequence encodes CASSFIDSGLSSGNTIYF. The full variable domain, in which reference TRBV7-8 and TRBJ1-3 provide the parts outside the CDR3, is GAGVSQSPRYKVAKRGQDVALRCDPISGHVSLFWYQQALGQGPEFLTYFQNEAQLDKSGLPSDRFFAERPEGSVSTLKIQRTQQEDSAVYLCASSFIDSGLSSGNTIYFGEGSWLTVV.

There are a few counts of this clonotype. As DNA, the CDR3 is TGCGCCAGCAGATCTGGGACGGTAAATGAAAAACTGTTTTTT. Protein: CASRSGTVNEKLFF. The chain joins TRBV5-1 to TRBJ1-4, with D maybe TRBD1 (5 bases). Germline-derived CDR1 and CDR2 are SGHRS and YFSETQ. The CDR3 spans 14 residues. V lost 5 bases and J lost 5, with 13 bases in between.

This sequence joins TRBV12-3 or TRBV12-4 and TRBJ2-1; 12 positions agree with TRBD2. Unmatched junction bases numbered 6, after V lost 5 bases and J lost 7 bases. The CDR3 runs 15 residues. The CDR3 coding sequence is TGTGCCAGCAGTCGACTAGCGGGAGAAATTAATGAGCAGTTCTTC. Protein: CASSRLAGEINEQFF.

The rearrangement uses TRBV6-2 or TRBV6-3 and TRBJ1-5, with D uncertain. The germline gives CDR1 MNHEY, CDR2 SVGEGT. Trimming took off 4 bases at V and 3 bases at J, with 16 bases between the two ends. The CDR3 spans 16 residues. The CDR3 DNA follows: TGTGCCAGCAGTTCGTGGTTCGCACGGCACAATCAGCCCCAGCATTTT. This gives the protein CASSSWFARHNQPQHF.

The chain couples TRBV7-2 to TRBJ1-1; D is unclear. The CDR3 runs to 15 residues. The V end was cut by 1 base, the J end by 3 bases, with 12 bases between. The germline V gene has CDR1 SGHTA and CDR2 FQGNSA. CDR3 nucleotide sequence: TGTGCCAGCAGCTTAGATTCGGGTAAGGACACTGAAGCTTTCTTT. This codes for CASSLDSGKDTEAFF.

This clonotype was observed many times. The rearrangement uses TRBV7-2 and TRBJ2-7, with 10 bases lining up with TRBD2. The CDR3 is 14 amino acids. The germline CDR1 and CDR2 sequences are SGHTA and FQGNSA. J gave up 4 bases and V 7 bases, and 7 bases lay outside the gene matches. This CDR3 is CASTTSGMPYEQYF. CDR3 coding DNA: TGTGCCAGCACAACTAGCGGGATGCCATACGAGCAGTACTTC.

This clonotype was seen more than once but under ten times. The chain joins TRBV7-8 to TRBJ1-5; tentative D call: TRBD1 (5 bases). The CDR3 is made up of 15 amino acids. CDR1 SGHVS and CDR2 FQNEAQ come from the germline V gene. With 0 bases removed from V and 3 bases from J, the gap between germline ends came to 9 bases. This chain's CDR3 is CASSLARDPNQPQHF. DNA of the CDR3: TGTGCCAGCAGCTTAGCCAGGGACCCCAATCAGCCCCAGCATTTT.

CDR3 nucleotide sequence: TGCAGTGCTAGAGATACCACTAGCGGGAGTGTGAATGAGCAGTTCTTC. Translated: CSARDTTSGSVNEQFF. This chain links TRBV20-1 with TRBJ2-1, with TRBD2 matching over 11 bases. Germline CDR1 DFQATT, CDR2 SNEGSKA (reference sequence). J lost 7 bases, V lost 0 bases, and 8 bases had no gene match. This CDR3 has 16 amino acids.

For the CDR3, the DNA is TGTGCCAGCAGTCGGGACTTCGGCTACGAGCAGTACTTC. Translation gives CASSRDFGYEQYF. The chain links TRBV6-2 or TRBV6-3 to TRBJ2-7, with TRBD2 as a possible D gene (6 bases). The germline V and J ends were trimmed by 5 bases and 3 bases, with 11 bases remaining between them. The germline gives CDR1 MNHEY, CDR2 SVGEGT. This CDR3 region has 13 residues.

The chain links TRBV7-9 to TRBJ2-1; tentatively, D is TRBD2 (6 bases). This CDR3 contains 13 residues. Germline V gives CDR1 SEHNR, CDR2 FQNEAQ (reference sequence). With 2 bases removed from V and 5 bases from J, the gap between germline ends came to 7 bases. As DNA, the CDR3 is TGTGCCAGCAGCTTAACTAGCAACAATGAGCAGTTCTTC. Protein sequence: CASSLTSNNEQFF.